Below, 21 T cell receptor beta chains from the same sample are listed, as sequenced in a study of T cells in Graves' hyperthyroidism and ophthalmopathy. TCR beta CDR3 region amplification was performed from RNA transcripts. During a first-round RT-PCR of the TCR CDR3, the HTBI primer set was used. TCRdb recomputed calls from the multiplex PCR reads with MiXCR, one row per CDR3 protein. This table has about 380,000 distinct CDR3 sequences, about 13% appearing once. Sequenced: blood. All receptors come from a man aged 25 to 40 with Graves' hyperthyroidism that later progressed to Graves' ophthalmopathy.

This clonotype has at least ten counts. The CDR3 protein is CASSLFPDSYGYTF. Here the CDR3 DNA reads TGTGCCAGCAGTTTATTCCCCGACAGCTATGGCTACACCTTC. The chain combines TRBV27 with TRBJ1-2; a weak D match, TRBD1 (5 bases). The CDR3 length is 14 residues. Germline CDR1 MNHEY, CDR2 SMNVEV (reference sequence). Trimming cost V 1 base and J 4 bases, with 10 bases left between them.

This clonotype came up many times. The gene calls are TRBV3-1 and TRBJ1-2, with no clear D. This CDR3 has 11 residues. Germline V gene sequence: CDR1 LGHDT, CDR2 YNNKEL (reference sequence). Deletions cut 1 base from V and 13 bases from J, with 10 bases between. The CDR3 region has the DNA TGTGCCAGCAGCCAAGTGGGGAGCATCACCTTC. Protein sequence: CASSQVGSITF. Looking up the rest from reference TRBV3-1 and TRBJ1-2 gives the full variable domain: DTAVSQTPKYLVTQMGNDKSIKCEQNLGHDTMYWYKQDSKKFLKIMFSYNNKELIINETVPNRFSPKSPDKAHLNLHINSLELGDSAVYFCASSQVGSITFGSGTRLTVV.

A few counts support this clonotype. The chain carries TRBV29-1 and TRBJ2-4; D gene ambiguous. Germline V lookup: CDR1 SQVTM, CDR2 ANQGSEA. The CDR3 length is 11 residues. Trimming removed 0 bases at V and 8 bases at J, with 5 bases between. CDR3 DNA: TGCAGCGTTGAAGAAGGTGACATTCAGTACTTC. Translation gives CSVEEGDIQYF.

V gene TRBV6-2 or TRBV6-3 combines with J gene TRBJ2-7; no reliable D call. CDR1 and CDR2 (germline): MNHEY, SVGEGT. Deletions cut 6 bases from V and 2 bases from J, with 14 bases between. The CDR3 has 14 amino acids. In DNA form, the CDR3 reads TGTGCCAGCAGAACAAACCCTCTAACCTACGAGCAGTACTTC. This sequence encodes CASRTNPLTYEQYF.

This clonotype was seen repeatedly, ten times or more. This chain uses TRBV10-2 with TRBJ1-1; D is undetermined. The CDR3 runs 13 residues. V was pared by 4 bases and J by 1 base, with 7 bases between. Germline CDR1 WSHSY, CDR2 SAAADI. This CDR3 reads CASSGSSNTEAFF. CDR3 sequence (DNA): TGCGCCAGCAGTGGTTCATCGAACACTGAAGCTTTCTTT.

This clonotype was recorded at least ten times. The rearrangement links TRBV11-2 to TRBJ1-6; D possibly corresponds to TRBD1 (5 bases). CDR3 length: 15 residues. The V gene's germline CDR1 is SGHAT and CDR2 FQNNGV. V lost 4 bases to trimming and J lost 5 bases, with 12 bases between them. The CDR3 is CASSYFRRDNSPLHF. The CDR3 bases are TGTGCCAGCAGCTATTTTCGCAGGGATAATTCACCCCTCCACTTT.

The table lists this clonotype with many counts. The chain combines TRBV25-1 with TRBJ1-6; possible D gene TRBD1, 5 bases. This CDR3 has 15 amino acids. The ends were cut back, 2 bases at V and 3 bases at J, with 8 bases in the middle. Germline loops: CDR1 MGHDK, CDR2 SYGVNS. Here the CDR3 DNA reads TGTGCCAGCAGTGAACGCGACAGCTATAATTCACCCCTCCACTTT. Amino acids: CASSERDSYNSPLHF.

This clonotype was detected many times. The V call is TRBV5-8, the J call TRBJ1-2; D remains unclear. The CDR3 loop spans 11 amino acids. V lost 1 base to trimming and J lost 8 bases, with 6 bases between them. The germline CDR1 and CDR2 sequences are SGHTS and YDEGEE. The DNA of the CDR3 is TGTGCCAGCAGCTTGTTAGGGGGCTACACCTTC. Its protein product is CASSLLGGYTF.

This clonotype was counted at least ten times. J is TRBJ2-5 and V is TRBV7-9; 10 bases agree with TRBD2. V lost 2 bases, J lost 0 bases, and 6 bases stayed unmatched. Germline V gene sequence: CDR1 SEHNR, CDR2 FQNEAQ (reference sequence). The CDR3 has 17 residues. CDR3 nucleotides: TGTGCCAGCAGCTTACTACCGGGACTAGCGAACCAAGAGACCCAGTACTTC. Encoded protein: CASSLLPGLANQETQYF.

This clonotype has ten or more counts. The chain links TRBV18 to TRBJ1-4; unclear D gene. This CDR3 spans 14 amino acids. The V end was cut by 3 bases, the J end by 3 bases, with 8 bases between. The germline V gene encodes CDR1 KGHSH and CDR2 LQKENI. Here the CDR3 reads CASSPQEANEKLFF. In nucleotides, the CDR3 is TGTGCCAGCTCACCTCAGGAGGCTAATGAAAAACTGTTTTTT.

This clonotype was seen a handful of times. The chain combines TRBV27 with TRBJ2-7, with D hard to call. The CDR3 has 15 residues. Germline V gives CDR1 MNHEY, CDR2 SMNVEV (reference sequence). Trimming cost V 0 bases and J 0 bases, with 9 bases left between them. CDR3 DNA: TGTGCCAGCAGTTTATCGGCAGCCAGCTCCTACGAGCAGTACTTC. It is translated as CASSLSAASSYEQYF.

The gene calls are TRBV9 and TRBJ2-2, with no clear D. CDR3 size: 15 residues. V lost 2 bases to trimming and J lost 1 base, with 9 bases between them. Germline values: CDR1 SGDLS, CDR2 YYNGEE. The CDR3 DNA follows: TGTGCCAGCAGCGTTTGGGATCTGAACACCGGGGAGCTGTTTTTT. This translates into CASSVWDLNTGELFF.

With regard to this clonotype: A read error may be the cause here, since a much bigger clone is one base away. The V and J genes are TRBV5-5 and TRBJ2-5; either TRBD1 or TRBD2 may supply D (7 bases each). Per germline, CDR1 SGHKS and CDR2 YYEKEE (reference sequence). The CDR3 covers 14 residues. The CDR3 protein is CACSRQGGKETQYF. In DNA form, the CDR3 reads TGTGCCTGCAGCCGACAGGGAGGGAAAGAGACCCAGTACTTC.

This clonotype was counted many times. The chain is built from TRBV10-3 and TRBJ1-1; the D is unclear. The CDR3 is 15 amino acids. Trimming stripped 0 bases from V and 0 bases from J, with 8 bases between. Looked up from germline, CDR1 is ENHRY and CDR2 is SYGVKD. CDR3 sequence reads: CAISESGGLNTEAFF. CDR3 nucleotides: TGTGCCATCAGTGAGTCGGGCGGCCTGAACACTGAAGCTTTCTTT.

This clonotype appeared many times. The gene calls are TRBV5-1 and TRBJ2-5; unclear D gene. CDR1 and CDR2 (germline): SGHRS, YFSETQ. Trimming cost V 0 bases and J 5 bases, with 14 bases left between them. The CDR3 covers 15 residues. The CDR3 coding sequence is TGCGCCAGCAGCTTGGTTGAAGAGGATTGGGAGACCCAGTACTTC. It translates to CASSLVEEDWETQYF. The full variable domain, in which reference TRBV5-1 and TRBJ2-5 provide the parts outside the CDR3, is KAGVTQTPRYLIKTRGQQVTLSCSPISGHRSVSWYQQTPGQGLQFLFEYFSETQRNKGNFPGRFSGRQFSNSRSEMNVSTLELGDSALYLCASSLVEEDWETQYFGPGTRLLVL.

The V gene is TRBV18, the J gene TRBJ2-1; 15 nucleotides agree with TRBD2. CDR3 length equals 16 residues. After removal of 3 bases from V and 8 bases from J, the junction contained 5 bases not matched to a gene. Germline CDR1 is KGHSH and CDR2 is LQKENI. CDR3 protein: CASSPGTSGGLDEQFF. As DNA, the CDR3 is TGTGCCAGCTCACCCGGGACTAGCGGGGGGTTGGATGAGCAGTTCTTC.

A note on this clonotype: This may come from a read error, since a much larger clone is one base off. The genes are TRBV2 and TRBJ2-7, with D tentatively TRBD1 or TRBD2 (7 bases each). V was shortened by 6 bases and J by 7 bases, with 16 bases between the two germline ends. The CDR3 loop spans 13 amino acids. Germline CDR1 reads SNHLY; CDR2 reads FYNNEI. CDR3 in DNA: TGTGCCAGCAGAGACAGGGAGGGCAGTGAGCAGTACTTC. It specifies CASRDREGSEQYF.

This clonotype was picked up a small number of times. The chain carries TRBV24-1 and TRBJ1-2; unclear D gene. V dropped 5 bases and J dropped 2 bases, with 20 bases sitting between them. Germline CDR1 reads KGHDR; CDR2 reads SFDVKD. The CDR3 runs to 17 residues. This chain's CDR3 is CATSASTPGRWNYGYTF. CDR3 bases: TGTGCCACCAGTGCGTCCACCCCGGGTAGATGGAACTATGGCTACACCTTC.

This clonotype was counted many times. V is TRBV16 and J is TRBJ2-1, with D possibly being TRBD2 (6 bases). Trimming cost V 3 bases and J 1 base, with 10 bases left between them. CDR1 is KGHSY, CDR2 FQNENV, per germline. The CDR3 length is 15 residues. CDR3 DNA sequence: TGTGCCAGCAGCCAGGGGCGGGGTTCCTACAATGAGCAGTTCTTC. Translated, it gives CASSQGRGSYNEQFF. The whole variable domain, remainder taken from reference TRBV16 and TRBJ2-1, is GEEVAQTPKHLVRGEGQKAKLYCAPIKGHSYVFWYQQVLKNEFKFLISFQNENVFDETGMPKERFSAKCLPNSPCSLEIQATKLEDSAVYFCASSQGRGSYNEQFFGPGTRLTVL.

The sample holds many counts of this clonotype. This chain uses TRBV2 with TRBJ1-5; TRBD1 aligns across 10 bases. The CDR3 covers 16 residues. V gave up 9 bases and J gave up 2 bases; unmatched junction bases: 10. Germline V gene data show CDR1 as SNHLY and CDR2 as FYNNEI. The CDR3 DNA follows: TGTGCCAGTTCGGACAGGGGGTTTTACGGCAATCAGCCCCAGCATTTT. Protein: CASSDRGFYGNQPQHF.

This clonotype was counted ten times or more. The chain couples TRBV5-6 to TRBJ1-6, with a tentative D call TRBD1 (5 bases). Deletions cut 9 bases from V and 11 bases from J, with 15 bases between. The V gene's germline CDR1 is SGHDT and CDR2 YYEEEE. This CDR3 comprises 12 residues. In nucleotides, the CDR3 is TGTGCCACCTCCTGGGGGGGAACACCCCTCCACTTT. This encodes CATSWGGTPLHF.